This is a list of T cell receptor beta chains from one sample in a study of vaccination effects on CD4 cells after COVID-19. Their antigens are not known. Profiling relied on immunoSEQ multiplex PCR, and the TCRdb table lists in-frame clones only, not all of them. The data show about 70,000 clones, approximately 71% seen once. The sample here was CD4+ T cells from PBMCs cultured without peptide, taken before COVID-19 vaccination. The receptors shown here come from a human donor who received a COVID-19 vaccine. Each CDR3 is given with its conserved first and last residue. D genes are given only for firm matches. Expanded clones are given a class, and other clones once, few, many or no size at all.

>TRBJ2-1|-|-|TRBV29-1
CSVGFNRPYNEQFF
TGCAGCGTTGGTTTTAACAGGCCCTACAATGAGCAGTTCTTC
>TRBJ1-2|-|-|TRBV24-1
CATSDWTGEYGYTF
TGTGCCACCAGTGATTGGACGGGTGAATATGGCTACACCTTC
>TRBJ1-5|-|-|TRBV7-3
CASSLTHNQPQHF
TGTGCCAGCAGCTTAACACACAATCAGCCCCAGCATTTT
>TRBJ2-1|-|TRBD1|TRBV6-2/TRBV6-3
CASSRATSTGANEQFF
TGTGCCAGCAGCAGAGCTACTTCGACAGGGGCGAATGAGCAGTTCTTC
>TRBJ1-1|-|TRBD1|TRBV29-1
CSVVAGGWGTEAFF
TGCAGCGTTGTGGCAGGGGGCTGGGGGACTGAAGCTTTCTTT
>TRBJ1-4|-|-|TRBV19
CASSIGAGRGEKLFF
TGTGCCAGTAGTATAGGAGCAGGGAGGGGAGAAAAACTGTTTTTT
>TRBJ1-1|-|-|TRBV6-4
CASSRDGMNTEAFF
TGTGCCAGCAGCAGGGACGGAATGAACACTGAAGCTTTCTTT
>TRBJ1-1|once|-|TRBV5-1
CASSLGQAMNTEAFF
TGCGCCAGCAGCTTGGGGCAGGCCATGAACACTGAAGCTTTCTTT
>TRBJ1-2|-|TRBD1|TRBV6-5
CASGDRGLSNYGYTF
TGTGCCAGCGGGGACAGGGGGCTCTCTAACTATGGCTACACCTTC
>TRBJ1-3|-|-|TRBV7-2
CASSRDFYSGNTIYF
TGTGCCAGCAGCCGGGACTTCTACTCTGGAAACACCATATATTTT
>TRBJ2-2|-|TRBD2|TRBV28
CASSFYRKTSGVGELFF
TGTGCCAGCAGCTTTTATCGGAAGACTAGCGGGGTGGGGGAGCTGTTTTTT
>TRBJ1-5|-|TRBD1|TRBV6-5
CASKSPGTGGQPQHF
TGTGCCAGCAAAAGTCCCGGGACAGGGGGTCAGCCCCAGCATTTT
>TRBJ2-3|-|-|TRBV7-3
CASSLRPSDGTDTQYF
TGTGCCAGCAGCTTACGTCCTAGTGATGGGACAGATACGCAGTATTTT
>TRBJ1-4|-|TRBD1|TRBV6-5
CASKETGTNEKLFF
TGTGCCAGCAAAGAGACAGGGACTAATGAAAAACTGTTTTTT
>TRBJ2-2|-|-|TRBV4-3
CASSQELGANTGELFF
TGCGCCAGCAGCCAAGAACTGGGGGCGAACACCGGGGAGCTGTTTTTT
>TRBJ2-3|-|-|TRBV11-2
CASSSGAVFTDTQYF
TGTGCCAGCAGCTCCGGAGCGGTGTTCACAGATACGCAGTATTTT
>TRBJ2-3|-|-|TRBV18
CASSPYTDTQYF
TGTGCCAGCTCACCTTACACAGATACGCAGTATTTT
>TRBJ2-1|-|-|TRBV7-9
CASSLGTANEQFF
TGTGCCAGCAGCTTAGGGACGGCAAATGAGCAGTTCTTC
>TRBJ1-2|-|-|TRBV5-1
CASSLDQDRGYTF
TGCGCCAGCAGCTTGGACCAGGATCGTGGCTACACCTTC
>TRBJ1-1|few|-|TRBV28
CASSFRAGMNTEAFF
TGTGCCAGCAGTTTTCGAGCAGGAATGAACACTGAAGCTTTCTTT
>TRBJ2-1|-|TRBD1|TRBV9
CASSVGRGQGSYNEQFF
TGTGCCAGCAGCGTAGGCAGGGGACAGGGGTCCTACAATGAGCAGTTCTTC
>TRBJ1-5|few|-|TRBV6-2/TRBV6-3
CASSYSSRGFGNQPQHF
TGTGCCAGCAGTTACTCGAGTCGGGGTTTCGGCAATCAGCCCCAGCATTTT
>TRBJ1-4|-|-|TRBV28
CASSAGGRGEKLFF
TGTGCCAGCAGCGCTGGGGGTCGAGGGGAAAAACTGTTTTTT
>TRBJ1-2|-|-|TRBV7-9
CASSSASSNYGYTF
TGTGCCAGCAGCTCAGCTTCGTCTAACTATGGCTACACCTTC
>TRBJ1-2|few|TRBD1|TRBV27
CASSFLDRGGGYTF
TGTGCCAGCAGTTTCCTCGACAGGGGTGGAGGCTACACCTTC
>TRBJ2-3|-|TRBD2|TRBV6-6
CASSSTSGGNADTQYF
TGTGCCAGCAGTTCGACTAGCGGGGGGAACGCAGATACGCAGTATTTT
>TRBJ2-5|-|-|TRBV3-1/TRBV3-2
CASTSHSAPSQAQYF
TGTGCCAGCACCTCTCATTCCGCCCCGAGTCAGGCCCAGTACTTC
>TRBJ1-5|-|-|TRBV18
CASSPGTASNQPQHF
TGTGCCAGCTCACCCGGAACAGCTAGCAATCAGCCCCAGCATTTT
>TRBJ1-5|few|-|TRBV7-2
CASSLRGAPREPQHF
TGTGCCAGCAGCTTACGTGGGGCTCCTCGAGAGCCCCAGCATTTT
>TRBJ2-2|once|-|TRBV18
CASSPWGPDLGELFF
TGTGCCAGCTCACCATGGGGGCCGGATCTCGGGGAGCTGTTTTTT
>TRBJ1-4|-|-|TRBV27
CASSSRSAEKLFF
TGTGCCAGCAGTTCCCGCTCTGCCGAAAAACTGTTTTTT
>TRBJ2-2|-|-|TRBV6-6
CASSYPAGGPTGELFF
TGTGCCAGCAGTTATCCGGCAGGGGGGCCCACCGGGGAGCTGTTTTTT
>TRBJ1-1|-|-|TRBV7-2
CASSLTGPGTEAFF
TGTGCCAGCAGCCTAACCGGGCCGGGGACTGAAGCTTTCTTT
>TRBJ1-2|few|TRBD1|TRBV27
CASSSGTGIYGYTF
TGTGCCAGCAGTTCAGGGACAGGGATCTATGGCTACACCTTC